The source of this T cell receptor beta chain is a study of graft-versus-host responses after intestinal transplantation. Whole-study context: Grafts were multivisceral, liver-intestinal, or isolated intestinal. Once they had received anti-thymocyte globulin induction, all recipients took tacrolimus and steroids for about three years. Regarding the study as a whole: In recipient marrow, GvH clones were found, and some appeared first in ileum or blood.

Profiling relied on immunoSEQ multiplex PCR, and the TCRdb table lists in-frame clones only, not all of them. The data show about 97,000 clones, around nine tenths seen once. In regard to this clone: Its specificity is not known.

Sequenced material: PBMCs, taken about 450 days after intestinal transplant. This sequence originates from a human patient who received an intestinal transplant, so some T cells may come from the graft donor.

The CDR3 sequence is CASSSHRTPNQPQHF. DNA for the CDR3: TGTGCCAGCAGTTCCCACCGGACCCCGAATCAGCCCCAGCATTTT. The chain couples TRBV6-5 to TRBJ1-5; D gene uncertain. Trimming left V 4 bases short and J 4 bases short, with 14 bases between. CDR3 length: 15 amino acids. Germline V gene data show CDR1 as MNHEY and CDR2 as SVGAGI.